This TCR beta chain was identified in a study of molecular identifiers for immune sequencing clone quantification. Broader study findings: Naive cells had under 1% of molecules in clones above 20 RNA copies, effectors over 99%.

This CDR3 has 14 amino acids. Trimming removed 1 base from V and 3 bases from J, with 7 bases in between. The V gene's germline CDR1 is MGHRA and CDR2 YSYEKL. Previously published methods and listed TCR primers were used for the bulk TCR libraries. Each CDR3 protein is one row after TCRdb ran MiXCR on the PCR reads. The table lists about 320,000 distinct CDR3 sequences, over 20% of them singletons, with 0.65% to 0.75% in the top ten. This clonotype was counted many times. Its specificity is unknown. Sorting selected naive CD8 T cells with a CD8+CD4-CCR7+CD45RA+ phenotype. This chain joins TRBV4-1 and TRBJ1-5; D remains unclear. The sample comprised naive CD8+ T cells from blood, with Jurkat cell RNA spiked in. Noted subset: FACS-sorted CD8+CD4-CCR7+CD45RA+ naive T cells. This clonotype was sampled from a human donor in good health. Some libraries in this study had Jurkat cell RNA spiked in. The CDR3: CASSQVSDNQPQHF. CDR3 nucleotide sequence: TGCGCCAGCAGCCAAGTTTCAGACAATCAGCCCCAGCATTTT.